These T cell receptor beta chains were read from a single sample in a study of blood T cell repertoires in COVID-19. Sequencing was performed with immunoSEQ multiplex PCR; in TCRdb, only in-frame clones are kept and a portion is missing. Of about 98,000 clones in the sample, roughly nine tenths are singletons; the top ten hold approximately 10%. The material sequenced was peripheral blood. Source of these receptors: a man in his fifties with acute or convalescent COVID-19. CDR3s leave out the opening cysteine and the closing phenylalanine or tryptophan.

V gene: TRBV20-1; J gene: TRBJ1-2; CDR3 protein: SARDMYRYT
V gene: TRBV11-2; J gene: TRBJ1-4; CDR3 protein: ASSLRSPTNEKLF
V gene: TRBV5-6; J gene: TRBJ1-5; CDR3 protein: ASSLQQVPGAAQH
V gene: TRBV29-1; J gene: TRBJ2-1; CDR3 protein: SVETGGRDEQF
V gene: TRBV2; J gene: TRBJ1-2; CDR3 protein: ASSMGWTGPYGYT
V gene: TRBV29-1; J gene: TRBJ1-1; CDR3 protein: SGAQGGTEAF
V gene: TRBV6-1; J gene: TRBJ1-5; CDR3 protein: ASSEVNRASNQPQH
V gene: TRBV5-1; J gene: TRBJ1-4; CDR3 protein: ASSLSTGVNEKLF
V gene: TRBV7-7; J gene: TRBJ1-5; CDR3 protein: ASSPSYRVSDQPQH
V gene: TRBV11-2; J gene: TRBJ2-7; CDR3 protein: ASSPLGSGRTYEQY
V gene: TRBV7-9; J gene: TRBJ1-4; CDR3 protein: ASSPGAGEKLF
V gene: TRBV11-2; J gene: TRBJ2-7; CDR3 protein: ASSSGTAHEQY
V gene: TRBV5-1; J gene: TRBJ2-1; CDR3 protein: ASSLSSGSSNEQF
V gene: TRBV11-2; J gene: TRBJ2-1; CDR3 protein: ASSSRRQEVDEQF
V gene: TRBV6-6; J gene: TRBJ2-7; CDR3 protein: ASSPGLAGGQPYEQY
V gene: TRBV2; J gene: TRBJ2-5; CDR3 protein: ASSEEASGRGLVDEETQY
V gene: TRBV7-2; J gene: TRBJ2-2; CDR3 protein: ASRQGLAGTGELF
V gene: TRBV11-3; J gene: TRBJ1-3; CDR3 protein: ASSTHRGLQGNTIY
V gene: TRBV5-1; J gene: TRBJ2-1; CDR3 protein: ASKPGTSTNEQF
V gene: TRBV29-1; J gene: TRBJ1-2; CDR3 protein: SVEELDRRDGYT
V gene: TRBV5-6; J gene: TRBJ1-2; CDR3 protein: ASSSQVGVWNGYT
V gene: TRBV7-9; J gene: TRBJ2-7; CDR3 protein: AEGTEVYEQY
V gene: TRBV7-2; J gene: TRBJ2-5; CDR3 protein: ASSSYLQETQY
V gene: TRBV5-5; J gene: TRBJ1-2; CDR3 protein: ASSFDGDYGYT
V gene: TRBV5-5; J gene: TRBJ1-2; CDR3 protein: ASSLSDGNYGYT
V gene: TRBV11-2; J gene: TRBJ2-3; CDR3 protein: ASSLLAGNTDTQY
V gene: TRBV6-4; J gene: TRBJ2-3; CDR3 protein: ASSDKHTDTQY
V gene: TRBV11-2; J gene: TRBJ2-2; CDR3 protein: ASSPMDRGLF
V gene: TRBV6-5; J gene: TRBJ1-2; CDR3 protein: ASSTGQGGNYGYT
V gene: TRBV2; J gene: TRBJ2-1; CDR3 protein: ASREDRGLNNEQF
V gene: TRBV2; J gene: TRBJ1-1; CDR3 protein: ASHEDRAEAF
V gene: TRBV18; J gene: TRBJ2-1; CDR3 protein: ASSPTRGVGNEQF
V gene: TRBV5-1; J gene: TRBJ1-2; CDR3 protein: ASSLFRVDYGYT
V gene: TRBV12-5; J gene: TRBJ2-1; CDR3 protein: ASGPGLAGGEQF
V gene: TRBV5-1; J gene: TRBJ1-2; CDR3 protein: ASSLDLSEGYT
V gene: TRBV5-1; J gene: TRBJ2-7; CDR3 protein: ASSPHSPGLAYEQY
V gene: TRBV19; J gene: TRBJ1-2; CDR3 protein: ASRYGSNYGYT
V gene: TRBV20-1; J gene: TRBJ2-3; CDR3 protein: SASPLASLFTQY
V gene: TRBV9; J gene: TRBJ2-4; CDR3 protein: ASSPPSGSGNIQY
V gene: TRBV18; J gene: TRBJ2-7; CDR3 protein: ASSRQGASYEQY
V gene: TRBV19; J gene: TRBJ2-3; CDR3 protein: ASSILARGTQY
V gene: TRBV9; J gene: TRBJ2-2; CDR3 protein: ASSPQMSTGELF
V gene: TRBV19; J gene: TRBJ1-2; CDR3 protein: ASSMTGNYGYT
V gene: TRBV14; J gene: TRBJ2-7; CDR3 protein: ASSQVSGRYEQY
V gene: TRBV6-1; J gene: TRBJ2-7; CDR3 protein: ASSEPPVPYEQY
V gene: TRBV27; J gene: TRBJ1-1; CDR3 protein: ASSSPQGMNTEAF
V gene: TRBV2; J gene: TRBJ2-3; CDR3 protein: ASQRQGVGADTQY
V gene: TRBV2; J gene: TRBJ2-1; CDR3 protein: ASSVRPAGNEQF
V gene: TRBV4-2; J gene: TRBJ1-3; CDR3 protein: ASSQVGGRDRGATIY
V gene: TRBV5-1; J gene: TRBJ2-2; CDR3 protein: ASREKQGTGELF